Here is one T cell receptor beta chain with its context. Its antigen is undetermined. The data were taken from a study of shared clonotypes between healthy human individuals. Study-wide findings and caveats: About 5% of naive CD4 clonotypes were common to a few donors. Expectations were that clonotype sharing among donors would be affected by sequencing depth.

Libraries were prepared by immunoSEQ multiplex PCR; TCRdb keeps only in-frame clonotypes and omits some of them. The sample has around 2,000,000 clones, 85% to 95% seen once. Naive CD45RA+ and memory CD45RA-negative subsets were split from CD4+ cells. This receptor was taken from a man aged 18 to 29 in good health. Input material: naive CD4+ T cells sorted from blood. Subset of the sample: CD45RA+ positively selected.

As DNA, the CDR3 is TGTGCCAGCAGCTTGGCCGAAAGCGCGGAAGCTTTCTTT. It yields the protein CASSLAESAEAFF. V gene TRBV5-6 combines with J gene TRBJ1-1; D ambiguous. Trimming left V 0 bases short and J 8 bases short, with 11 bases between. The CDR3 has 13 amino acids. Germline CDR1 is SGHDT and CDR2 is YYEEEE.